This T cell receptor (beta chain) was sequenced during a study of T cells expressing NK-cell markers. Study-wide context: It was from sorted CD3+CD56+NKG2C+, CD3+CD56+NKG2C- and CD3+CD56-NKG2C+ T cells that TCR beta repertoires came. Eight donors were sequenced, of whom seven were HCMV-seropositive, while the remaining one was HCMV-seronegative.

Germline V CDR1 and CDR2: SGHRS, YFSETQ. This CDR3 contains 14 residues. UMIs accompanied the 5'RACE template switching by which TCR beta cDNA was made. TCRdb derives one entry per CDR3 protein from the 5' RACE reads, leaving out DNA. The repertoire table contains fewer than 300,000 distinct CDR3 sequences. To note about this clonotype: Its antigen remains unidentified.

General study results and limits: Among a handful of donors, these clonotypes also ranked first in the CD3+CD56-NKG2C+ fraction.

Material for sequencing was blood T cells: a sorted CD56 or NKG2C T cell subset, CD4+ or CD8+ T cells, or bulk PBMC T cells (not recorded which). The receptor was isolated from a woman aged 18 to 69 in good health. V gene TRBV5-1 combines with J gene TRBJ1-1. CDR3 amino acids: CASSTQTVNTEAFF.